The clone carrying this T cell receptor (beta chain) was seen more than once but under ten times. Its antigen is as yet unknown. The data were taken from a study of T-cell memory formation after mild COVID-19. General study findings and limits: Day 15 to 85 contracting clones showed balanced CD4/CD8; day 15 to 37 expanders favored CD4+.

With 3 bases removed from V and 0 bases from J, the gap between germline ends came to 11 bases. Germline V gene lookup returns CDR1 KGHSH and CDR2 LQKENI. The CDR3 covers 15 residues. TCRdb recomputed calls from the 5' RACE reads with MiXCR, one row per CDR3 protein. The sample includes 40,000 or so distinct CDR3 sequences, about 6.8% seen only once; the top ten take about 0.84%. The chain links TRBV18 to TRBJ1-1; D unresolved. The TCR was taken from an adult who had mild COVID-19 (a few samples of this study predate the infection). Cell type and time point are not known. The sample consisted of PBMCs or a T cell subset sorted from them (not recorded which). The CDR3 sequence is CASSPNAGMNTEAFF. The CDR3 DNA reads TGTGCCAGCTCACCGAACGCCGGTATGAACACTGAAGCTTTCTTT.